Below, one TCR beta chain is given with its context. Its antigen remains undetermined. It has no much larger one-base neighbor in the sample; base qualities were not kept. Donors were healthy HIV-negative adults with no recently reported acute infections or vaccinations. Every donor was a Caucasian adult living in Nashville, Tennessee, USA. CD4+ T cells were enriched by magnetic negative selection, after which naive cells were positively selected on CD45RA and the negative fraction was taken as the memory subset. Blood was collected by leukapheresis, and PBMCs were isolated by Ficoll-Histopaque density gradient centrifugation and then cryopreserved in liquid nitrogen vapor phase. Analytical flow cytometry was used to check the purity and quantity of every magnetically sorted T cell population. Each sorted fraction had its genomic DNA isolated and then quantified by UV absorbance on a Nanodrop 2000c.

The data were taken from a study of shared clonotypes between healthy human individuals (dated by TCRdb to between 2020 and 2021). For the wider study: Two women and three men aged 18 to 49 years were included in the cohort. For each donor, CD4 naive and CD4 memory were each run on three plates, CD8 naive on two plates, and CD8 memory on one plate. To estimate repertoire size and how much clonotypes are shared between individuals, the study performed deep sequencing of blood TCR repertoires from five healthy adults. Libraries were prepared and TCR repertoires were sequenced by different laboratories using diverse techniques, in order to increase sequencing depth and limit assay-specific biases. Each donor's leukapheresis produced roughly between roughly 0.85 and 9.5 billion PBMCs.

Results the study describes overall, beyond this receptor: The small number of donors limited the genetic and exposure-history diversity represented. Higher generation probabilities were observed for clonotypes shared by all four sorted-subset donors than for non-shared clonotypes. Rarefaction of sorted-subset datasets indicated incomplete sequencing despite the large sequencing depth. Based on pairwise subsampling, the degree of clonotype sharing among donors was expected to be affected by sequencing depth. Across a few donors, roughly 5.1% of naive CD4, 3% to 4% of naive CD8, 2% to 2.5% of memory CD4, and roughly 0.4% of memory CD8 clonotypes were shared. Larger estimated clonotype richness was generally found for naive subsets than for memory subsets. Sampling was restricted to blood, and TCR repertoires in tissues likely differ from the TCR repertoires found in blood.

TCR CDR3 regions were amplified from genomic DNA by multiplex PCR using the deep immunoSEQ assay. Genomic DNA extracted from each cell subset was distributed evenly over all wells of several immunoSEQ 96-well plates, and each plate served as one replicate. For sorted subsets, approximately 200 ng of genomic DNA, equivalent to around 30,000 T cell genomes, went into each replicate PCR. The purified libraries were quantified using a Qubit 3.0 fluorometer, sized with a Bioanalyzer 2100, and then quantified again using the KAPA Library Quantification kit. Every immunoSEQ 96-well plate was sequenced on a separate single-read 150-cycle Illumina NextSeq 550 flow cell. From the authors' description of their analysis: Because only junctional sequences without quality scores were contained in the immunoSEQ output, filtering matching that applied to full-length reads could not be performed. Sequences were annotated with PyIR, a Python wrapper for IgBLAST v1.9, and V/J genes and CDR3 were assigned using IMGT germline references. Any read was removed if the V/J assignment was weak (E-value above 1e-6), the CDR3 was missing, or the read contained stop codons, out-of-frame junctions, or ambiguous translated residues. V3J clonotypes were defined as sequences sharing the same inferred V gene, J gene, and CDR3 amino acid sequence. To compute the percentage overlap between repertoires, the number of shared unique clonotypes was divided by the size of the smaller repertoire. Repertoire richness was assessed with RTK rarefaction, the Chao1 estimator, and Recon v2.1 estimates of unobserved clonotypes. OLGA was used to compute generation probabilities for all TCRbeta clonotypes that the gDNA method yielded from several donors. Imported from immuneACCESS, the table was reduced by TCRdb to in-frame sequences with V and J called. These copies leave out some clones; in studies compared against another copy, an unresolved V gene accounts for under half, and the cause of the remainder is not known. That table gives V, J and clone size, and the DNA gave D and trimming. Recorded for this sample are approximately 640,000 clones; about two thirds of them occurred a single time. The ten most abundant clones make up about 1.8% of the sample.

A distance of 14 bases separates the germline ends of V and J, which lose 4 bases and 7 bases respectively. The germline V gene specifies SGHRS as CDR1 and YFSETQ as CDR2. The CDR3 runs 14 residues from the cysteine to the phenylalanine. Kept here is only the CDR3 DNA, which spans 42 bases and is read in frame from base 1. This sequence originates from a woman in her 30s in good health. Specimen: memory CD4+ T cells sorted from blood. The cell subset or site tag for this specimen amounts to: CD45RA-negative fraction. The chain is assembled from TRBV5-1 and TRBJ1-4; TRBD1 is a weak D gene call, 5 bases matching. The DNA sequence follows: TGCGCCAGCAGCGGGGGTCAGCGCGGTGAAAAACTGTTTTTT. It codes for CASSGGQRGEKLFF.